These 30 T cell receptor beta chains came from one sample sequenced in a study of blood T cell repertoires in COVID-19. Assay: immunoSEQ multiplex PCR; the TCRdb copy retains only in-frame clones and omits some. Of roughly 50,000 clones in the sample, 90% were seen once. The sequenced sample consisted of peripheral blood. These receptors were collected from a middle-aged woman with active COVID-19.

The rearrangement links TRBV5-1 to TRBJ1-2; D uncertain. Trimming took 0 bases from V and 3 from J, leaving 15 bases between them. The CDR3 is 16 amino acids. Germline V gene data show CDR1 as SGHRS and CDR2 as YFSETQ. This CDR3 is CASSLDGRAVDYGYTF. CDR3 in DNA: TGCGCCAGCAGCTTGGATGGGCGCGCTGTGGACTATGGCTACACCTTC.

The chain employs TRBV6-5 and TRBJ1-2; D may be TRBD1 (6 bases). The V gene lost 5 bases and the J gene lost 1 base, with 11 bases spanning the gap. Germline V gene lookup returns CDR1 MNHEY and CDR2 SVGAGI. The CDR3 has 14 residues. DNA for the CDR3: TGTGCCAGCAGTAGAGGACAGCATAACTATGGCTACACCTTC. Encoded protein: CASSRGQHNYGYTF.

The chain combines TRBV5-4 with TRBJ2-5, with TRBD2 matching over 8 bases. The CDR3 length is 15 residues. Germline values: CDR1 SGHNT, CDR2 YYREEE (reference sequence). Trimming took 5 bases from V and 1 from J; bases not matched to a gene: 7. The CDR3 DNA reads TGTGCCAGCAGACCAGCGGGGGCTGGCCAAGAGACCCAGTACTTC. Amino acids: CASRPAGAGQETQYF.

V is TRBV7-6 and J is TRBJ2-7, with 12 positions matching TRBD1. CDR3 length equals 18 residues. After removal of 5 bases from V and 0 bases from J, the junction contained 11 bases not matched to a gene. The germline gives CDR1 SGHVS, CDR2 FNYEAQ. The chain's CDR3 is CASSRDRGRGLRSYEQYF. DNA of the CDR3: TGTGCCAGCAGCAGGGACAGGGGGCGCGGTTTGCGCTCCTACGAGCAGTACTTC.

V gene TRBV7-3 combines with J gene TRBJ1-1, with 7 positions matching TRBD1. This CDR3 comprises 13 residues. Trimming cost V 5 bases and J 6 bases; bases outside gene matches: 6. The germline gives CDR1 SGHTA, CDR2 FQGTGA. Here the CDR3 DNA reads TGTGCCAGCAGCCAACGCCAGGGGGCTGAAGCTTTCTTT. Protein product: CASSQRQGAEAFF.

The CDR3 reads CASSTDQSQETQYF. The CDR3 bases are TGTGCCAGCAGCACAGATCAGTCCCAAGAGACCCAGTACTTC. The rearrangement joins TRBV21-1 to TRBJ2-5; the tabulated D call, TRBD1, remains unverified against the DNA. TRBV21-1 constitutes a pseudogene. This CDR3 region has 14 residues.

This clone was counted a single time. V usage is TRBV5-5 and J usage is TRBJ2-1, with 8 nucleotides matching TRBD2. This CDR3 contains 15 residues. J was trimmed by 15 bases and V by 4 bases; bases with no gene match: 18. Germline CDR1 is SGHKS and CDR2 is YYEKEE (reference sequence). CDR3 loop: CASSPKTGGLFFLFF. The CDR3 DNA follows: TGTGCCAGCAGCCCAAAAACGGGGGGGCTTTTCTTCTTGTTCTTC.

CDR3 protein: CASMGHSGNEKLFF. CDR3 DNA: TGTGCCAGCATGGGACATTCTGGAAATGAAAAACTGTTTTTT. J is TRBJ1-4 and V is TRBV28, with a tentative D call TRBD1 (6 bases). Germline V gene data show CDR1 as MDHEN and CDR2 as SYDVKM. Trimming took 7 bases from V and 5 from J, leaving 14 bases between them. This CDR3 contains 14 residues.

The chain combines TRBV3-1 (or the pseudogene TRBV3-2) with TRBJ1-3; no clear D. Deletions cut 1 base from V and 0 bases from J, with 7 bases between. CDR3 size: 15 residues. Germline V gives CDR1 LGHDT, CDR2 YNNKEL (reference sequence). CDR3 coding DNA: TGTGCCAGCAGCCAAGCTCCCGGCTCTGGAAACACCATATATTTT. Its translation is CASSQAPGSGNTIYF.

Notes on this clone: Other DNA sequences of this sample code for an identical CDR3. This chain joins TRBV27 and TRBJ1-2, with TRBD1 as a possible D gene (5 bases). Trimming took off 0 bases at V and 4 bases at J, with 9 bases between the two ends. The CDR3 spans 14 residues. CDR1 MNHEY and CDR2 SMNVEV come from the germline V gene (reference sequence). The CDR3 DNA follows: TGTGCCAGCAGTTTATCAGGGCAGGGCTATGGCTACACCTTC. Translating it yields CASSLSGQGYGYTF.

In this sample, this clone turned up once. V is TRBV19 and J is TRBJ2-5; 8 bases align to TRBD2. Trimming removed 1 base from V and 2 bases from J; junction bases left unmatched: 6. This CDR3 has 16 amino acids. Per the germline V gene, CDR1 is LNHDA and CDR2 is SQIVND (reference sequence). CDR3 coding DNA: TGTGCCAGTAGTATAGGGGCGGCGGGGGGTCAAGAGACCCAGTACTTC. The encoded protein is CASSIGAAGGQETQYF. The full variable domain, rest sourced from reference TRBV19 and TRBJ2-5, is DGGITQSPKYLFRKEGQNVTLSCEQNLNHDAMYWYRQDPGQGLRLIYYSQIVNDFQKGDIAEGYSVSREKKESFPLTVTSAQKNPTAFYLCASSIGAAGGQETQYFGPGTRLLVL.

J is TRBJ2-2 and V is TRBV19; 9 bases line up with TRBD1. This CDR3 is built from 14 residues. V shed 6 bases, J shed 5 bases, and the junction held 4 bases outside the gene matches. CDR1 is LNHDA and CDR2 is SQIVND in the germline V gene (reference sequence). The chain's CDR3 is CASRRTGETGELFF. CDR3 sequence (DNA): TGTGCCAGTAGAAGGACAGGGGAGACCGGGGAGCTGTTTTTT.

V is TRBV5-1 and J is TRBJ2-7; 9 positions agree with TRBD1. After removal of 2 bases from V and 3 bases from J, the junction contained 3 bases not matched to a gene. The germline V gene has CDR1 SGHRS and CDR2 YFSETQ. CDR3 length equals 14 residues. Here the CDR3 DNA reads TGCGCCAGCAGCTTTGAGGGACAGGGCTACGAGCAGTACTTC. Its translation is CASSFEGQGYEQYF. The whole variable domain, remainder taken from reference TRBV5-1 and TRBJ2-7, is KAGVTQTPRYLIKTRGQQVTLSCSPISGHRSVSWYQQTPGQGLQFLFEYFSETQRNKGNFPGRFSGRQFSNSRSEMNVSTLELGDSALYLCASSFEGQGYEQYFGPGTRLTVT.

The V and J genes are TRBV7-2 and TRBJ1-2; D is perhaps TRBD1 (5 bases). This CDR3 contains 15 residues. CDR1 is SGHTA and CDR2 is FQGNSA in the germline V gene. V dropped 0 bases and J dropped 4 bases, with 12 bases sitting between them. This chain's CDR3 is CASSLAHQGPYGYTF. CDR3 sequence (DNA): TGTGCCAGCAGCTTAGCCCACCAGGGCCCCTATGGCTACACCTTC.

The chain uses TRBV5-4 and TRBJ1-1, with D perhaps matching TRBD1 (5 bases). The length of the CDR3 is 14 residues. V was shortened by 3 bases and J by 1 base, with 10 bases between the two germline ends. Germline V gives CDR1 SGHNT, CDR2 YYREEE (reference sequence). CDR3: CASSSGGRNTEAFF. The CDR3 DNA sequence: TGTGCCAGCAGCTCCGGGGGACGGAACACTGAAGCTTTCTTT. Full variable domain (rest looked up from reference TRBV5-4 and TRBJ1-1): ETGVTQSPTHLIKTRGQQVTLRCSSQSGHNTVSWYQQALGQGPQFIFQYYREEENGRGNFPPRFSGLQFPNYSSELNVNALELDDSALYLCASSSGGRNTEAFFGQGTRLTVV.

This clone has a single count. The chain carries TRBV5-8 and TRBJ2-4, with TRBD1 matching over 10 bases. With V trimmed by 4 bases and J by 9 bases, 10 bases remained unmatched. The CDR3 contains 15 residues. From germline, CDR1 is SGHTS and CDR2 YDEGEE. The CDR3 coding sequence is TGTGCCAGCAGCCCGGGGACAGGGGCGTTGATCATTCAGTACTTC. Protein product: CASSPGTGALIIQYF.

This chain uses TRBV14 with TRBJ1-1; no reliable D call. V lost 1 base to trimming and J lost 1 base, with 10 bases between them. This CDR3 has 15 residues. Germline CDR1 and CDR2: SGHDN and FVKESK. CDR3 sequence (DNA): TGTGCCAGCAGCCAAGGTCGCATTAGGAACACTGAAGCTTTCTTT. Its translation is CASSQGRIRNTEAFF.

The genes are TRBV9 and TRBJ1-1, with TRBD1 as a possible D gene (6 bases). The CDR3 has 17 amino acids. Looked up from germline, CDR1 is SGDLS and CDR2 is YYNGEE. Trimming pared 0 bases from V and 3 bases from J, leaving 18 bases between. The CDR3, as DNA: TGTGCCAGCAGCGTAGCTCCTGGCGGGGGGGCGCACACTGAAGCTTTCTTT. Translating it yields CASSVAPGGGAHTEAFF. The full variable domain, completed using reference TRBV9 and TRBJ1-1, is DSGVTQTPKHLITATGQRVTLRCSPRSGDLSVYWYQQSLDQGLQFLIQYYNGEERAKGNILERFSAQQFPDLHSELNLSSLELGDSALYFCASSVAPGGGAHTEAFFGQGTRLTVV.

The chain combines TRBV11-1 with TRBJ1-1; 8 nucleotides align to TRBD1. Germline values: CDR1 SGHAT, CDR2 FQDESV (reference sequence). The V segment lost 3 bases and the J segment 7 bases; nucleotides outside the gene matches: 4. The CDR3 is made up of 13 amino acids. This CDR3 is CASSFDRGFEAFF. Written as DNA, the CDR3 is TGTGCCAGCAGCTTTGACAGGGGATTTGAAGCTTTCTTT.

V usage is TRBV18 and J usage is TRBJ1-3, with 10 positions matching TRBD1. The CDR3 loop spans 17 amino acids. Germline CDR1 and CDR2: KGHSH and LQKENI. The junction had 9 bases not matched to a gene; V was cut back by 1 base and J by 6 bases. CDR3 DNA sequence: TGTGCCAGCTCACCACTCCCGGGACAGGGGTCCGAAAACACCATATATTTT. It specifies CASSPLPGQGSENTIYF.

J is TRBJ1-1 and V is TRBV3-1 (or the pseudogene TRBV3-2), with a possible D match to TRBD1 (5 bases). The ends were cut back, 0 bases at V and 9 bases at J, with 8 bases in the middle. CDR3 length: 12 amino acids. Germline V gene data show CDR1 as LGHDT and CDR2 as YNNKEL (reference sequence). The CDR3 DNA is TGTGCCAGCAGCCAAGACAGGGTGAAAGCTTTCTTT. Translating it yields CASSQDRVKAFF.

This clone was picked up one time. The chain links TRBV7-9 to TRBJ2-5, with no clear D. Germline CDR1 and CDR2: SEHNR and FQNEAQ (reference sequence). CDR3 length: 14 residues. V was cut by 1 base and J by 5 bases, with 11 bases left in between. CDR3 coding DNA: TGTGCCAGCAGCTTAGGCACAACCGGGGAGACCCAGTACTTC. As protein: CASSLGTTGETQYF.

CDR3 sequence (DNA): TGTGCCAGCAGCCAGGGGGATACGCAGTATTTT. The encoded protein is CASSQGDTQYF. This chain links TRBV6-2 or TRBV6-3 with TRBJ2-3; D possibly corresponds to TRBD1 (6 bases). This CDR3 contains 11 residues. V was shortened by 6 bases and J by 6 bases, with 7 bases between the two germline ends. Germline CDR1 MNHEY, CDR2 SVGEGT.

The chain has TRBV5-1 and TRBJ1-4; no firm D call. Trimming took 4 bases from V and 7 from J, leaving 20 bases between them. The CDR3 has 16 amino acids. Germline values: CDR1 SGHRS, CDR2 YFSETQ. The CDR3 bases are TGCGCCAGCAGCATGGGATGGGCCCCGGCGGGTGAAAAACTGTTTTTT. Translating gives CASSMGWAPAGEKLFF.

The rearrangement joins TRBV6-5 to TRBJ2-1, with 7 bases identical to TRBD1. With 7 bases clipped from V and 4 bases from J, the junction kept 7 bases outside the gene matches. The V gene's germline CDR1 is MNHEY and CDR2 SVGAGI. The length of the CDR3 is 14 residues. The CDR3 loop is CASIVDRVYNEQFF. For the CDR3, the DNA is TGTGCCAGCATAGTTGACAGGGTATACAATGAGCAGTTCTTC.

In its sample, this clone was seen once. The chain is built from TRBV9 and TRBJ2-3; no reliable D call. The V gene lost 4 bases and the J gene lost 2 bases, with 14 bases spanning the gap. Looked up from germline, CDR1 is SGDLS and CDR2 is YYNGEE. CDR3 length: 15 amino acids. The CDR3 nucleotides read TGTGCCAGCAGCCCCACTCCAAACCCCACAGATACGCAGTATTTT. The encoded protein is CASSPTPNPTDTQYF.

The rearrangement links TRBV3-1 (or the pseudogene TRBV3-2) to TRBJ1-1, with D possibly being TRBD1 (5 bases). This CDR3 spans 14 amino acids. CDR1 LGHDT and CDR2 YNNKEL come from the germline V gene (reference sequence). The V and J ends lost 1 base and 4 bases respectively, with 10 bases between them. The CDR3, as DNA: TGTGCCAGCAGCCAAGTCCAGGGTCGCACTGAAGCTTTCTTT. Encoded protein: CASSQVQGRTEAFF.

The genes are TRBV19 and TRBJ2-3, with a tentative D call TRBD2 (6 bases). From germline, CDR1 is LNHDA and CDR2 SQIVND (reference sequence). The CDR3 spans 17 residues. V gave up 6 bases and J gave up 1 base, with 20 bases separating them. This chain's CDR3 is CASSTQYSAGRTDTQYF. CDR3 nucleotide sequence: TGTGCCAGTAGCACTCAGTATAGTGCGGGGCGCACAGATACGCAGTATTTT.

The gene calls are TRBV10-3 and TRBJ1-2, with 9 bases fitting TRBD1. CDR1 is ENHRY and CDR2 is SYGVKD in the germline V gene. The CDR3 totals 13 residues. The junction had 2 bases not matched to a gene; V was cut back by 4 bases and J by 5 bases. CDR3 region: CAISVTGGYGYTF. CDR3 bases: TGTGCCATCAGTGTGACAGGGGGTTATGGCTACACCTTC.

The CDR3 DNA is TGTGCCAGCTCGATGCCGGGACAGGCGACCTACGAGCAGTACTTC. This translates into CASSMPGQATYEQYF. V is TRBV6-6 and J is TRBJ2-7; 8 bases match TRBD1. CDR1 and CDR2 from the germline V gene are MNHNY and SVGAGI (reference sequence). The junction had 11 bases not matched to a gene; V was cut back by 8 bases and J by 2 bases. The CDR3 totals 15 residues.